These T cell receptor beta chains were read from a single sample in a study of blood T cell repertoires in COVID-19. Sequencing used immunoSEQ multiplex PCR; TCRdb keeps in-frame clones, though not all of them. The profile shows about 140,000 clones, approximately 91% of them singletons. Material for sequencing was peripheral blood. These receptor sequences come from a man aged 65-85 years with acute or convalescent COVID-19. CDR3s leave out the opening cysteine and the closing phenylalanine or tryptophan.

v_call: TRBV28; j_call: TRBJ1-2; cdr3_aa: ASTLQGAYGYT
v_call: TRBV4-1; j_call: TRBJ2-5; cdr3_aa: ASSPWDKQETQY
v_call: TRBV6-6; j_call: TRBJ1-1; cdr3_aa: ASSYSSVTEAF
v_call: TRBV20-1; j_call: TRBJ1-2; cdr3_aa: SASWTDYGYT
v_call: TRBV19; j_call: TRBJ1-6; cdr3_aa: ASSFLGQTDSPLH
v_call: TRBV2; j_call: TRBJ1-5; cdr3_aa: ASSAIWGEDQPQH
v_call: TRBV5-6; j_call: TRBJ1-4; cdr3_aa: ASSLGAIREKLF
v_call: TRBV5-4; j_call: TRBJ2-1; cdr3_aa: ASSLGGTGEFHNEQF
v_call: TRBV9; j_call: TRBJ1-6; cdr3_aa: ASKGEGSPLH
v_call: TRBV28; j_call: TRBJ1-5; cdr3_aa: ASSSTGGEVNQPQH
v_call: TRBV5-5; j_call: TRBJ2-7; cdr3_aa: ASSSSPGTGRLYEQY
v_call: TRBV11-3; j_call: TRBJ2-2; cdr3_aa: ASSLELGQSENAGELF
v_call: TRBV20-1; j_call: TRBJ1-5; cdr3_aa: SASRGTQPQH
v_call: TRBV6-5; j_call: TRBJ1-5; cdr3_aa: ASSYRTNGGNQPQH
v_call: TRBV6-6; j_call: TRBJ1-3; cdr3_aa: ASSYSSEKNTIY
v_call: TRBV19; j_call: TRBJ2-7; cdr3_aa: ASSILPGQGSYEQY
v_call: TRBV10-1; j_call: TRBJ2-7; cdr3_aa: ASADGGRSEQY
v_call: TRBV13; j_call: TRBJ2-1; cdr3_aa: ASSLFLLNEQF
v_call: TRBV12-3/TRBV12-4; j_call: TRBJ1-1; cdr3_aa: ASSFGLRAF
v_call: TRBV7-9; j_call: TRBJ2-1; cdr3_aa: ASSLGLADVNEQF
v_call: TRBV4-1; j_call: TRBJ2-2; cdr3_aa: ASSPSSGRIAGELF
v_call: TRBV5-6; j_call: TRBJ1-2; cdr3_aa: ASSRAGVYYGYT
v_call: TRBV5-1; j_call: TRBJ1-4; cdr3_aa: ASRYWDSSKEKLF
v_call: TRBV14; j_call: TRBJ1-6; cdr3_aa: ASSVRGDSPLH
v_call: TRBV11-1; j_call: TRBJ2-7; cdr3_aa: ASSLPGSSYEQY
v_call: TRBV5-1; j_call: TRBJ2-1; cdr3_aa: ASSLTGITHNEQF
v_call: TRBV28; j_call: TRBJ1-1; cdr3_aa: ASSLGQGEAF
v_call: TRBV28; j_call: TRBJ1-1; cdr3_aa: ASIPPGVNTEAF
v_call: TRBV4-1; j_call: TRBJ2-1; cdr3_aa: ASSLTYGKSSYNEQF
v_call: TRBV7-9; j_call: TRBJ1-4; cdr3_aa: ASSRSGDRFGEKLF
v_call: TRBV7-9; j_call: TRBJ1-2; cdr3_aa: ASSLGEVGYT
v_call: TRBV12-5; j_call: TRBJ1-1; cdr3_aa: ASGRQMNTEAF
v_call: TRBV11-2; j_call: TRBJ1-4; cdr3_aa: ASSLGWTVNEKLF
v_call: TRBV25-1; j_call: TRBJ2-3; cdr3_aa: ASSVRGGATDTQY
v_call: TRBV30; j_call: TRBJ1-4; cdr3_aa: AWSREASNEKLF
v_call: TRBV6-4; j_call: TRBJ1-4; cdr3_aa: ASSPGQGYEKLF
v_call: TRBV6-5; j_call: TRBJ1-5; cdr3_aa: ASSYEKGALGQPQH
v_call: TRBV2; j_call: TRBJ1-5; cdr3_aa: ASLMDSPGSNQPQH
v_call: TRBV3-1/TRBV3-2; j_call: TRBJ2-2; cdr3_aa: ASRRQMNTGELF
v_call: TRBV6-5; j_call: TRBJ2-5; cdr3_aa: ASRTIAAIQETQY
v_call: TRBV2; j_call: TRBJ1-1; cdr3_aa: ASRLLGGGGMNTEAF
v_call: TRBV5-1; j_call: TRBJ2-1; cdr3_aa: ASSLVPAEGNEQF
v_call: TRBV10-1; j_call: TRBJ2-7; cdr3_aa: ASSEAGYTHEQY
v_call: TRBV27; j_call: TRBJ1-1; cdr3_aa: ASTRDYRHTEAF
v_call: TRBV10-2; j_call: TRBJ2-1; cdr3_aa: ASSETRAGGWNEQF
v_call: TRBV5-1; j_call: TRBJ1-2; cdr3_aa: ASSFDRNYGYT
v_call: TRBV5-1; j_call: TRBJ2-7; cdr3_aa: ASSLEVSSGNYEQY
v_call: TRBV5-4; j_call: TRBJ1-2; cdr3_aa: ASSSPRGHNYGYT
v_call: TRBV6-5; j_call: TRBJ1-2; cdr3_aa: ASSHGSWNYGYT
v_call: TRBV7-9; j_call: TRBJ1-4; cdr3_aa: ASSLRDRGGTNEKLF
v_call: TRBV19; j_call: TRBJ1-3; cdr3_aa: ASNSPGFLSGNTIY
v_call: TRBV5-4; j_call: TRBJ1-2; cdr3_aa: ASSGIDSLPWGYT
v_call: TRBV29-1; j_call: TRBJ2-7; cdr3_aa: SVRLRTSPYEQY
v_call: TRBV29-1; j_call: TRBJ1-2; cdr3_aa: SVVAGDYT
v_call: TRBV5-1; j_call: TRBJ1-2; cdr3_aa: ASTRSGGNYGYT
v_call: TRBV3-1/TRBV3-2; j_call: TRBJ2-7; cdr3_aa: ASSPGHFSYEQY
v_call: TRBV4-1; j_call: TRBJ1-1; cdr3_aa: ASSHQDRNTEAF